The rows below give T cell receptor beta chains drawn from one sample of a study of blood T cells in healthy people across ages. TCRdb itself ran the 5' RACE reads through MiXCR, one entry per CDR3 protein. The sample comprises 650,000 to 1,000,000 distinct CDR3 sequences, around 34% of which are singletons, and 10% to 15% rests with the top ten. The sequencing input was blood. These receptors came from a man between 18 and 29 years old in good health. Both conserved end residues are part of each CDR3. The D gene is left open where the match is weak. Only part of the rows carry a size: once, few, many, or a class if the clone is expanded.

d_call: NA; j_call: TRBJ1-5; clone_size: NA; v_call: TRBV6-5; cdr3_nt: TGTGCCAGCAGCCCCGACAGTGATCAGCCCCAGCATTTT; cdr3_aa: CASSPDSDQPQHF
d_call: NA; j_call: TRBJ1-2; clone_size: few; v_call: TRBV20-1; cdr3_nt: TGCAGTGCTCTACCCCCTTTGGACAGAGCAAACCTCTATGGCTACACCTTC; cdr3_aa: CSALPPLDRANLYGYTF
d_call: NA; j_call: TRBJ2-1; clone_size: few; v_call: TRBV29-1; cdr3_nt: TGCAGCGTTGCCCGAGGGGGAGCGGGACTATACAATGAGCAGTTCTTC; cdr3_aa: CSVARGGAGLYNEQFF
d_call: NA; j_call: TRBJ1-2; clone_size: NA; v_call: TRBV6-1; cdr3_nt: TGTGCCAGCAGTGAAGTGCGAACAGGGTGGGGCTACACCTTC; cdr3_aa: CASSEVRTGWGYTF
d_call: NA; j_call: TRBJ2-1; clone_size: NA; v_call: TRBV3-1; cdr3_nt: TGTGCCAGCAGCCAAGATAGACTGGCCATCTCCTACAATGAGCAGTTCTTC; cdr3_aa: CASSQDRLAISYNEQFF
d_call: NA; j_call: TRBJ2-1; clone_size: NA; v_call: TRBV7-6; cdr3_nt: TGTGCCAGCAGCTTAGCGCCAGGGTGCTCCTACAATGAGCAGTTCTTC; cdr3_aa: CASSLAPGCSYNEQFF
d_call: NA; j_call: TRBJ2-1; clone_size: NA; v_call: TRBV7-9; cdr3_nt: TGTGCCAGCAGCTCGGAAAGGTATGAGCAGTTCTTC; cdr3_aa: CASSSERYEQFF
d_call: TRBD1; j_call: TRBJ2-3; clone_size: few; v_call: TRBV10-3; cdr3_nt: TGTGCCATCAGTGGCCGGGACAGGACGCAGTATTTT; cdr3_aa: CAISGRDRTQYF
d_call: NA; j_call: TRBJ1-1; clone_size: few; v_call: TRBV9; cdr3_nt: TGTGCCAGCAGCATATACGGGGTGGCGGATGAAGCTTTCTTT; cdr3_aa: CASSIYGVADEAFF
d_call: NA; j_call: TRBJ2-5; clone_size: NA; v_call: TRBV28; cdr3_nt: TGTGCCAGCAGACCAGGATCTAGAGGATGGGAGACCCAGTACTTC; cdr3_aa: CASRPGSRGWETQYF
d_call: TRBD2; j_call: TRBJ2-2; clone_size: few; v_call: TRBV7-2; cdr3_nt: TGTGCCAGCAGCTTAATACTAGCGGGGTTGAACGGGGAGCTGTTTTTT; cdr3_aa: CASSLILAGLNGELFF
d_call: NA; j_call: TRBJ1-1; clone_size: NA; v_call: TRBV12-3/TRBV12-4; cdr3_nt: TGTGCCAGCAGGGAAAAAGGAGGGCAGGGTGTCAGTAAGGACACTGAAGCTTTCTTT; cdr3_aa: CASREKGGQGVSKDTEAFF
d_call: NA; j_call: TRBJ1-1; clone_size: NA; v_call: TRBV13; cdr3_nt: TGTGCCAGCAGCTCGACAGAGTCGAACACTGAAGCTTTCTTT; cdr3_aa: CASSSTESNTEAFF
d_call: NA; j_call: TRBJ1-2; clone_size: NA; v_call: TRBV6-5; cdr3_nt: TGTGCCAGCAGTTACTCGGGCAGAAACTCCTATGGCTACACCTTC; cdr3_aa: CASSYSGRNSYGYTF
d_call: TRBD1; j_call: TRBJ2-1; clone_size: few; v_call: TRBV10-3; cdr3_nt: TGTGCCAGCCGAACAGGGGGCCAGTCCTACGAGCAGTTCTTC; cdr3_aa: CASRTGGQSYEQFF
d_call: NA; j_call: TRBJ1-3; clone_size: NA; v_call: TRBV20-1; cdr3_nt: TGCAGTGCCAAGAACCCAGGGAGCTCTGGAAACACCATATATTTT; cdr3_aa: CSAKNPGSSGNTIYF
d_call: TRBD2; j_call: TRBJ2-2; clone_size: NA; v_call: TRBV12-3/TRBV12-4; cdr3_nt: TGTGCCAGCAGTTTAAGGAGCGGGGCTAACACCGGGGAGCTGTTTTTT; cdr3_aa: CASSLRSGANTGELFF
d_call: NA; j_call: TRBJ1-1; clone_size: NA; v_call: TRBV7-9; cdr3_nt: TGTACCAGCAGCTTAGGGGGGAGGGGAGGGGACACTGAAGCTTTCTTT; cdr3_aa: CTSSLGGRGGDTEAFF
d_call: NA; j_call: TRBJ1-6; clone_size: many; v_call: TRBV12-3/TRBV12-4; cdr3_nt: TGTGCCAGCAGACGCCCTGGGTGGGATTCACCCCTCCACTTT; cdr3_aa: CASRRPGWDSPLHF
d_call: NA; j_call: TRBJ1-2; clone_size: NA; v_call: TRBV7-2; cdr3_nt: TGTGCCAGCAGCTTAGCGGGACGGCTCTATGGCTACACCTTC; cdr3_aa: CASSLAGRLYGYTF